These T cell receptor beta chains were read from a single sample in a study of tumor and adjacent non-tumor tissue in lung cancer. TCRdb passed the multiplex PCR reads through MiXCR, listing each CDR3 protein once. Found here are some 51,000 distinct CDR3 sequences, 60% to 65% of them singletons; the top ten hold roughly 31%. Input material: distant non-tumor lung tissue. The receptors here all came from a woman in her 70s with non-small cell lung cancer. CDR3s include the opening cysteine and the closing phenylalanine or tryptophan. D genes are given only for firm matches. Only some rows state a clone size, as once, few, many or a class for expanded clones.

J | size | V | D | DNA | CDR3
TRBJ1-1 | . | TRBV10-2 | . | TGCGCCAGCAGTGAGTTGGCAGGAGGTGAAGCTTCCTTT | CASSELAGGEASF
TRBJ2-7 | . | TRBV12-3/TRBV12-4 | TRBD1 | TGTGCCAGCAATTCAAATAGGGGGCCCAACTACGAGCAGTACTTC | CASNSNRGPNYEQYF
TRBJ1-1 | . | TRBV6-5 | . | TGTGCCAGCAGCAAACAGGGTGCCACTGATGCTTTCTTT | CASSKQGATDAFF
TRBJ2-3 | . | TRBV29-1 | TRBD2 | TGCAGCGTTATAGAGTTAGCGGGATTCACGGATACGCCGTATTTT | CSVIELAGFTDTPYF
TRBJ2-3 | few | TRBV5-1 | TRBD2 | TGCGCCAGCAGCTTGGCGCCTAGCGGTGACACAGATACGCAGTATTTT | CASSLAPSGDTDTQYF
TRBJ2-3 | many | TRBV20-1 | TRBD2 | TGCAGTGCTCGCGGGGGTCACGGCACAGATACGCAGTATTTT | CSARGGHGTDTQYF
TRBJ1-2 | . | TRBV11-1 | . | TGTGCCACCAGTCACTCGGGAATTGGCTATGGTTACACCTTC | CATSHSGIGYGYTF
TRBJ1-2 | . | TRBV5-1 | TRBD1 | TGCGCCAACAGCCGAAGACAGGGTGATAACTATGGCTACACCTTC | CANSRRQGDNYGYTF
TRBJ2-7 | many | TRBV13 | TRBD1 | TGTGCCAGCAGCCCTAGGGACAGGACGTCCTACGAGCAGTACTTC | CASSPRDRTSYEQYF
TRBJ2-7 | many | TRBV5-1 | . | TGCGCCAGCAGCGGATACAAGGGTGTGGACTACGAGCAGTACTTC | CASSGYKGVDYEQYF
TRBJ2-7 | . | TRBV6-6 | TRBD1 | TGTGTTAGCAGTTCCGGGACAGGAACCTACGAGCAGTACTTC | CVSSSGTGTYEQYF